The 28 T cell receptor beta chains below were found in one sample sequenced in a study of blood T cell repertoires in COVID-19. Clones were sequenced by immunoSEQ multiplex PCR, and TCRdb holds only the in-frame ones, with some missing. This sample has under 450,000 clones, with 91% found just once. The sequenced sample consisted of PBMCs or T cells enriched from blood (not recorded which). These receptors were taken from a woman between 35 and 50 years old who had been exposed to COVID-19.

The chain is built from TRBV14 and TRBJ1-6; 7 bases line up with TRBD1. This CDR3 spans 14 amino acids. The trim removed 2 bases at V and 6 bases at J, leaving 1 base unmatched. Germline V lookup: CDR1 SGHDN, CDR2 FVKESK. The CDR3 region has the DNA TGTGCCAGCAGCCAAAGGGGGCCTAATTCACCCCTCCACTTT. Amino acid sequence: CASSQRGPNSPLHF.

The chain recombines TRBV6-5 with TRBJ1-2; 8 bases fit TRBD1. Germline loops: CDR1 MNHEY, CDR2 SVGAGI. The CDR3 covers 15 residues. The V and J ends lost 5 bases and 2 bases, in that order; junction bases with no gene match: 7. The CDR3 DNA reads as TGTGCCAGCAGTCAGACAGGGGACGCGAACTATGGCTACACCTTC. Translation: CASSQTGDANYGYTF.

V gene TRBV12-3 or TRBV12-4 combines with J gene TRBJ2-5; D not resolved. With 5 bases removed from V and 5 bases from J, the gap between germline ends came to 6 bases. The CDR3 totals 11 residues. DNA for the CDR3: TGTGCCAGCAGTCCGGAGGAGACCCAGTACTTC. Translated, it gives CASSPEETQYF.

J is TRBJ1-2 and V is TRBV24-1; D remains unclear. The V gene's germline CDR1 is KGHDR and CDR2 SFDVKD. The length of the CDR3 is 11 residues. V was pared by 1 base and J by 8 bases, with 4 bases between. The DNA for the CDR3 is TGTGCCACCAGTGATTTTGAGGGCTACACCTTC. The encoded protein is CATSDFEGYTF.

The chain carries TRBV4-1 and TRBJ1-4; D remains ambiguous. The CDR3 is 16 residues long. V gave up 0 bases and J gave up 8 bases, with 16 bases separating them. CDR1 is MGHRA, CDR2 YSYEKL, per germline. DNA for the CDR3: TGCGCCAGCAGCCAAGATGGTAGTGACTTGACCGAAAAACTGTTTTTT. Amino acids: CASSQDGSDLTEKLFF.

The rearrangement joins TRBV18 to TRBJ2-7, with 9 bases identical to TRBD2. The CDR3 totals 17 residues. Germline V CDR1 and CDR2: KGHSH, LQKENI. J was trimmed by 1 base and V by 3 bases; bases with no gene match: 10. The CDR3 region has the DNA TGTGCCAGCTCACCTTCCGGGACTAGCTCGGGGTCCTACGAGCAGTACTTC. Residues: CASSPSGTSSGSYEQYF.

The CDR3 DNA is TGTGCCAGCAGCCCCCGGTCAGCGGGGGGAAGCTCCTACAATGAGCAGTTCTTC. It encodes CASSPRSAGGSSYNEQFF. This chain uses TRBV11-3 with TRBJ2-1; 9 nucleotides align to TRBD2. The CDR3 length is 18 residues. Trimming removed 5 bases from V and 0 bases from J; junction bases left unmatched: 11. Germline V lookup: CDR1 SGHNT, CDR2 YENEEA.

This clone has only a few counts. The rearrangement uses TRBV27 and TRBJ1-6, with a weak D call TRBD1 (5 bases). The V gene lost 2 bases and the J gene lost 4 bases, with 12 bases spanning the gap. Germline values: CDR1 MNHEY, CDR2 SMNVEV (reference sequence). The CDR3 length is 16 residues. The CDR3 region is CASSLRSGGYNSPLHF. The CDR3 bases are TGTGCCAGCAGTTTAAGGTCGGGGGGGTATAATTCACCCCTCCACTTT.

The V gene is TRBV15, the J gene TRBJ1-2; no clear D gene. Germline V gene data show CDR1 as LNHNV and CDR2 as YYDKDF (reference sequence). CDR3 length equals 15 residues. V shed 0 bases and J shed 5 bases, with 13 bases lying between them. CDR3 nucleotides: TGTGCCACCAGCAGAGATGGGCCCCGATATTATGGCTACACCTTC. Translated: CATSRDGPRYYGYTF.

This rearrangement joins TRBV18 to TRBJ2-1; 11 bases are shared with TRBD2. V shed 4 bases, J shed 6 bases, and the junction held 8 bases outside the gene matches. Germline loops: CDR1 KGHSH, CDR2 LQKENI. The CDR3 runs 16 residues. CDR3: CASSQLAGGWANEQFF. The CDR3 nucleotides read TGTGCCAGCTCACAGCTAGCGGGAGGATGGGCCAATGAGCAGTTCTTC.

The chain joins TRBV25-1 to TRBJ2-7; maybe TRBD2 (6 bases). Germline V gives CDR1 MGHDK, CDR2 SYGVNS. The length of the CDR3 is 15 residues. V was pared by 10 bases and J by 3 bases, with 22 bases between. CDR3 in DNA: TGTGCCACCGAGCAGGAGGGCCCTCGCGGCTACGAGCAGTACTTC. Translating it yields CATEQEGPRGYEQYF.

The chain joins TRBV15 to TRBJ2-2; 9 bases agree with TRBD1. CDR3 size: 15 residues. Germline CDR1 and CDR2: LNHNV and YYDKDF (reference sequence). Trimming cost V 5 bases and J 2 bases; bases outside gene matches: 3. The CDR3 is CATSGGQGNTGELFF. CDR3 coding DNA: TGTGCCACCAGCGGGGGACAGGGCAACACCGGGGAGCTGTTTTTT.

The CDR3 reads CASSLQTGGDGYTF. The CDR3 DNA sequence: TGTGCCAGCTCACTACAAACAGGGGGCGATGGCTACACCTTC. V and J are TRBV18 and TRBJ1-2, with 9 bases aligning to TRBD1. This CDR3 is built from 14 residues. Germline trimming cut 4 bases from V and 6 bases from J; bases unmatched to any gene: 6. Germline loops: CDR1 KGHSH, CDR2 LQKENI.

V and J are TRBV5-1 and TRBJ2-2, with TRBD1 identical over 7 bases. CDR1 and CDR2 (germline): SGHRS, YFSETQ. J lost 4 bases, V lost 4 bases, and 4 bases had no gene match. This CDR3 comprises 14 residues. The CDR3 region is CASSRDSGTGELFF. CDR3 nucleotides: TGCGCCAGCAGCCGGGACAGCGGCACCGGGGAGCTGTTTTTT. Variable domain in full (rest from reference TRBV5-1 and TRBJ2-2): KAGVTQTPRYLIKTRGQQVTLSCSPISGHRSVSWYQQTPGQGLQFLFEYFSETQRNKGNFPGRFSGRQFSNSRSEMNVSTLELGDSALYLCASSRDSGTGELFFGEGSRLTVL.

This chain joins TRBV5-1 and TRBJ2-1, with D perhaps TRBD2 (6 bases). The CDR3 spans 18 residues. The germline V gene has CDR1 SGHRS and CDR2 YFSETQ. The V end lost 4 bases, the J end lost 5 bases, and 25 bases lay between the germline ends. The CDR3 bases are TGCGCCAGCAGCCCCCTAACGGGAAGCGGGTGGAAAGACAATGAGCAGTTCTTC. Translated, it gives CASSPLTGSGWKDNEQFF.

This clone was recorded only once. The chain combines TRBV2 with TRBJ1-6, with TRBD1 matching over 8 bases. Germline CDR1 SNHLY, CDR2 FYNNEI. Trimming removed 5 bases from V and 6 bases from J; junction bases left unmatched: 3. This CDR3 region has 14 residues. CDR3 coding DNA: TGTGCCAGCAGTAGCGACAGGGGTAATTCACCCCTCCACTTT. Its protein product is CASSSDRGNSPLHF.

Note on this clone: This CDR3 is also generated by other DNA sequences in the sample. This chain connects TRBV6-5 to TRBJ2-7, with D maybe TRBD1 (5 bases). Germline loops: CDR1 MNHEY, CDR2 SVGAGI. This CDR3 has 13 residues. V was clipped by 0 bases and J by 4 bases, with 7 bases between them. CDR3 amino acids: CASSYSQGYEQYF. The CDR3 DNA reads TGTGCCAGCAGTTACTCCCAGGGTTACGAGCAGTACTTC.

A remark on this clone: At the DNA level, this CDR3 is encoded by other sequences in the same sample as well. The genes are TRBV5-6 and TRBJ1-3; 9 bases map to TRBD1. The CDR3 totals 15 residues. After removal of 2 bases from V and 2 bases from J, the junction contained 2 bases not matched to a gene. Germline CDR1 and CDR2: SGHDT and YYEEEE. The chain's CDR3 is CASSLGQGPGNTIYF. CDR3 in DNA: TGTGCCAGCAGCTTAGGACAGGGGCCTGGAAACACCATATATTTT.

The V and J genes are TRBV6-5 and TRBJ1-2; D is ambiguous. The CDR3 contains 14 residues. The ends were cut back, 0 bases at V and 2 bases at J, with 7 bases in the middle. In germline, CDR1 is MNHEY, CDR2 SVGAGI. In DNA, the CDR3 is TGTGCCAGCAGTTACTCTGGGCGAAACTATGGCTACACCTTC. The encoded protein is CASSYSGRNYGYTF.

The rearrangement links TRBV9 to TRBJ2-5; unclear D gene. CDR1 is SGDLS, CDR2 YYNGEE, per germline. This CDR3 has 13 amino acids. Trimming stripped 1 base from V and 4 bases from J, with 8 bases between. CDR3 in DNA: TGTGCCAGCAGCGTATCGCTCAGAGAGACCCAGTACTTC. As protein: CASSVSLRETQYF.

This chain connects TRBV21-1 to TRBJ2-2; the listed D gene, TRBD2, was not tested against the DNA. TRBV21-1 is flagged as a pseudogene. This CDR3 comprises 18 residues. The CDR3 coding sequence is TGTGCCAGCAGCAAGTGTATGGCGGGAAAACTAAACACCGGGGAGCTGTTTTTT. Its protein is CASSKCMAGKLNTGELFF.

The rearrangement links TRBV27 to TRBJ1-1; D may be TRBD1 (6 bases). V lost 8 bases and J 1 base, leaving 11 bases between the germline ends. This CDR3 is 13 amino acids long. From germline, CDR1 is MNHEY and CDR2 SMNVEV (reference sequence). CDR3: CASSWTENTEAFF. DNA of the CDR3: TGTGCCAGCTCGTGGACAGAGAACACTGAAGCTTTCTTT.

As DNA, the CDR3 is TGTGCCAGCAGTGACACGACAGGCGGTTATGGTGAAGCTTTCTTT. This codes for CASSDTTGGYGEAFF. The J gene is TRBJ1-1, the V gene TRBV6-2 or TRBV6-3; possibly TRBD1 for D (6 bases). The CDR3 length is 15 residues. Germline CDR1 MNHEY, CDR2 SVGEGT. Between the trimmed V and J ends, which lost 5 bases and 7 bases, there was a span of 20 bases.

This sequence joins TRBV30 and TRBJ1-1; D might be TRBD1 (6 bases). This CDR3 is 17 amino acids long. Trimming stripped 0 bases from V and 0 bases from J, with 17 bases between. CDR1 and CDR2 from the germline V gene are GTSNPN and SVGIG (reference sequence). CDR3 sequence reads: CAWSVRGGRYLNTEAFF. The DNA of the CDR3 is TGTGCCTGGAGTGTACGAGGGGGTAGATACCTGAACACTGAAGCTTTCTTT.

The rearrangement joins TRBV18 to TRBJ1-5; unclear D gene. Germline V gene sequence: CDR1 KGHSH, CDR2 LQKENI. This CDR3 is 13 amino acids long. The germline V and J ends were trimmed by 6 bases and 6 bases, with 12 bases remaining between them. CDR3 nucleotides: TGTGCCAGCTCTCTCGGTGATGGTCAGCCCCAGCATTTT. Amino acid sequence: CASSLGDGQPQHF.

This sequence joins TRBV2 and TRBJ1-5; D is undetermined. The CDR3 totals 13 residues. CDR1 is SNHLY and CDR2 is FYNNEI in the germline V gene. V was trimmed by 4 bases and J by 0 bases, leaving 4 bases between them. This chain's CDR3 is CASSGGSNQPQHF. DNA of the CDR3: TGTGCCAGCAGTGGAGGTAGCAATCAGCCCCAGCATTTT.

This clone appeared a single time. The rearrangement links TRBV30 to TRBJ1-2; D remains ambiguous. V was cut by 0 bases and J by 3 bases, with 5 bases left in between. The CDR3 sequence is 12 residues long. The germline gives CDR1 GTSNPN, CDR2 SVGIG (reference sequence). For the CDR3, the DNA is TGTGCCTGGAGTGTCGAGGACTATGGCTACACCTTC. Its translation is CAWSVEDYGYTF.

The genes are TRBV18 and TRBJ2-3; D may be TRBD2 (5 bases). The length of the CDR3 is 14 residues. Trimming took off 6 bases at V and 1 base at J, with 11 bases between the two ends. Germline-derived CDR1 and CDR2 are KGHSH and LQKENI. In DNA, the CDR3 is TGTGCCAGCTCCCCCGGGGTTCGCACAGATACGCAGTATTTT. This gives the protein CASSPGVRTDTQYF.